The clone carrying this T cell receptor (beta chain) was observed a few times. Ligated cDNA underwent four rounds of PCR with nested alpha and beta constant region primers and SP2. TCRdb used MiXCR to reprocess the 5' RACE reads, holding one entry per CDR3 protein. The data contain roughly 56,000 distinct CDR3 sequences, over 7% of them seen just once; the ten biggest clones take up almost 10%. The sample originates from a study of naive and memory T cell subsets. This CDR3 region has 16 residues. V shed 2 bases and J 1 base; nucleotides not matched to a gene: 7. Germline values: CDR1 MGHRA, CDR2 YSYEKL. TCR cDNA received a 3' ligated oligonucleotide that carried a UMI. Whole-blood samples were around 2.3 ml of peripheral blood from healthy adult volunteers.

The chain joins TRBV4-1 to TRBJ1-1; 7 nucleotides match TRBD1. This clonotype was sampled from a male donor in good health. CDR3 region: CASSQPLRTGNTEAFF. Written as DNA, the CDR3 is TGCGCCAGCAGCCAACCCTTAAGGACAGGGAACACTGAAGCTTTCTTT.